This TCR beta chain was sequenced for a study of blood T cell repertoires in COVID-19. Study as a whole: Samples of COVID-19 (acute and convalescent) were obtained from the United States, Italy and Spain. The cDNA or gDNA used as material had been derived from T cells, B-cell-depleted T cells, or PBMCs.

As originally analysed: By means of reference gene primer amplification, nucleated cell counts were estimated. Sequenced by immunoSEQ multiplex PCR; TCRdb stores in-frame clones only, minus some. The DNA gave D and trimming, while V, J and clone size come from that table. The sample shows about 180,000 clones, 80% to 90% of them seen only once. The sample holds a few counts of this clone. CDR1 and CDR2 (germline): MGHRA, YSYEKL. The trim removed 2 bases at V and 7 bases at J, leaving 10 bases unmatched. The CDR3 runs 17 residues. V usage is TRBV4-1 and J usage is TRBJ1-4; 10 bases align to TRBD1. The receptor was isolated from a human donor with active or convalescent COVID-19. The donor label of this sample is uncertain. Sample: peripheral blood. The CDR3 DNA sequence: TGCGCCAGCAGCCAACCGGGCCCGGGACAGGGGTTTGAAAAACTGTTTTTT. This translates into CASSQPGPGQGFEKLFF.